This T cell receptor (beta chain) was captured in a study of beta chain features in type 1 diabetes. Whole-study findings and limits: In comparison with healthy donors, patients had naive, central memory and Treg TCRB repertoires that appeared more similar. Whether TCRB rearrangement is influenced by HLA type was left unresolved in this analysis.

This clone was observed once. What it recognizes is unknown. CDR1 is SGHAT, CDR2 FQNNGV, per germline. V gave up 3 bases and J gave up 1 base; unmatched junction bases: 0. The CDR3 totals 14 residues. The entirety of the isolated RNA underwent reverse transcription, so expressed TCRB transcripts were sequenced. TCRdb keeps only in-frame clones here, not all; method: immunoSEQ multiplex PCR. The repertoire holds roughly 330,000 clones, with about 10% as singletons. The sequence was obtained from a woman aged 25 to 39 in good health. The genes are TRBV11-2 and TRBJ1-1, with TRBD1 identical over 9 bases. Sequencing was performed on naive CD4+ T cells from blood. CDR3 DNA sequence: TGTGCCAGCAGCTTGGGACAGGGGAACACTGAAGCTTTCTTT. Residues: CASSLGQGNTEAFF. Using reference TRBV11-2 and TRBJ1-1 for the parts outside the CDR3, the full variable domain is EAGVAQSPRYKIIEKRQSVAFWCNPISGHATLYWYQQILGQGPKLLIQFQNNGVVDDSQLPKDRFSAERLKGVDSTLKIQPAKLEDSAVYLCASSLGQGNTEAFFGQGTRLTVV.